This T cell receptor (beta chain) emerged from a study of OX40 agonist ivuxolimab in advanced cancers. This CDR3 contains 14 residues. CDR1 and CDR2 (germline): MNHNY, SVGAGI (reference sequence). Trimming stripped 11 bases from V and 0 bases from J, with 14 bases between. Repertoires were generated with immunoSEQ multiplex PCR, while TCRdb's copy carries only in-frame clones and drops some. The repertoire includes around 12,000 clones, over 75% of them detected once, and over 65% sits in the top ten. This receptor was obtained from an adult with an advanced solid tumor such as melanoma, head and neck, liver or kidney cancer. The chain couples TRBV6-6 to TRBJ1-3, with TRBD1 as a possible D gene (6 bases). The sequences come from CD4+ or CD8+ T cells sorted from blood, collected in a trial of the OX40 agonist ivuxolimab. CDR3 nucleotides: TGTGCCGGTCCGTCGGGACACTCTGGAAACACCATATATTTT. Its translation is CAGPSGHSGNTIYF.